This TCR beta chain was recovered during a study of PD-L1 blockade in urothelial cancer (dated by TCRdb to 2017 to 2019). Concerning the study at large: All patients started therapy in about 2014 and received atezolizumab 1,200 mg intravenously every 3 weeks. An exploratory multi-omic analysis was conducted of the somatic, immune and clinical correlates of response to PD-L1 blockade with atezolizumab in urothelial cancer. Blood samples yielded a median of about 150,000 T cells and around 80,000 unique TCRs, with median clonality about 0.08. Whole exome sequencing and RNA sequencing of pretreatment tumors were performed alongside TCR sequencing in the same patients. Approximately 29 patients had pretreatment blood TCR-seq, 24 had at least one posttreatment blood collection, and 24 had tumor TCR-seq. Blood samples were analyzed at 3 weeks after treatment start (second dose) and at 6 weeks after treatment start. TCR sequencing covered pretreatment tumor samples and matched, serially collected peripheral blood taken before and after atezolizumab treatment. Patients had an ECOG performance status of 0 or 1 and had received between 0 and 3 prior chemotherapy regimens. Progression-free survival longer than 6 months counted as durable clinical benefit, and TCR features were additionally tested against both progression-free and overall survival. About 90% of the roughly 30 patients were males with bladder-origin urothelial cancer, and 18 of 29 reported a prior smoking history. Nine patients achieved durable clinical benefit and some 20 did not. Findings and caveats that apply to the study as a whole: Because the sample size was small (n ≈ 31) and many exploratory analyses were performed, the results are intended to be hypothesis-generating. A pretreatment peripheral blood TCR clonality below the median was linked to improved progression-free and overall survival. Patients with durable benefit showed greater expansion of tumor-associated TCR clones in peripheral blood 3 weeks after starting treatment (n ≈ 21, p = 0.022).

Synthetic TCR analog templates were spiked into each PCR so that absolute template abundance could be estimated from read counts. TCRbeta CDR3 regions were amplified from genomic DNA with bias-controlled V and J gene primers using the immunoSEQ assay. Rearranged TCRbeta segments were sequenced at approximately 20X coverage. The study's processing was this. Clustering was used to correct sequencing errors, and CDR3s were annotated against IMGT so that V, D and J genes could be assigned. Only productive TCRbeta rearrangements were used in downstream analyses, excluding out-of-frame or stop-codon sequences. To compute clonality, Shannon entropy was normalized by the log of the number of unique productive sequences and then subtracted from one. Fisher's exact test with Benjamini-Hochberg correction, at a threshold of adjusted p below 0.01, was used to find clones that differed between time points or between blood and tumor. Entries here come from immuneACCESS through TCRdb and include only in-frame sequences with V and J called. Some clones fail to appear in such tables; in the studies checked, an unresolved V gene covers under half of the shortfall, and the cause of the remainder is unknown. The D gene and trimming were derived from the DNA, and the V and J assignments and clone size from that table. This sample is represented by about 70,000 clones; roughly 90% of them were singletons. The ten largest clones add up to over 4% of the sample.

This specimen's time point label, interpreted: pretreatment peripheral blood. A cohort of about 31 patients with locally advanced or metastatic urothelial carcinoma, treated at Memorial Sloan Kettering on a trial protocol, was included. Peripheral blood mononuclear cells were collected from each patient pretreatment and during treatment, giving between 1 and 8 total time points per patient. The Qiagen DNeasy Blood extraction kit was used to purify genomic DNA from total PBMCs and tumor samples. PBMCs were collected pretreatment and during treatment and were isolated and stored as previously described. Points on this clone: The antigen this receptor binds is unknown. No base-level quality is on record; no much larger clone is a single base apart.

The sequence came from a man aged 70-80 years with urothelial cancer. The source was PBMCs, collected around atezolizumab (anti-PD-L1) treatment.

The nucleotides are TGTGCCAGCAGCTTAGCATCGGGACAGTACTACGAGCAGTACTTC. The encoded protein is CASSLASGQYYEQYF. This chain joins TRBV7-2 to TRBJ2-7; 7 central bases correspond to TRBD1. The CDR3 starts with the cysteine, ends with the phenylalanine, and has 15 residues. The retained sequence is limited to the CDR3, 45 bases, with the frame set at the first base. The germline V gene supplies CDR1 SGHTA and CDR2 FQGNSA. For this chain, trimming is 0 bases at the V end and 3 bases at the J end, and the number of junction bases without a gene match is 5.